This T cell receptor (beta chain) derives from a study of long-term antiretroviral therapy in people with HIV. Study results and caveats: Dominating the repertoire at all time points were the clones that expanded before ART. CDR3 lengths in HIV samples spanned a narrower range than controls.

Run at survey level, the immunoSEQ assay was version v3.0. TCRdb's copy holds only in-frame clones and misses some; the assay was immunoSEQ multiplex PCR. The sample records 20,000 to 30,000 clones, more than 75% being singletons. The V and J ends lost 9 bases and 5 bases respectively, with 14 bases between them. CDR1 SGHRS and CDR2 YFSETQ come from the germline V gene. The CDR3 consists of 12 residues. This clone was observed once. The antigen is undetermined. Every participant gave one or more pre-ART and two or more post-ART PBMC samples. Every sample had roughly 0.95-11 million cryopreserved PBMC in it before DNA extraction.

The source of this sequence is a man in his forties with HIV. The sequenced sample was unsorted PBMCs, obtained 4.7 to 5 years after starting antiretroviral therapy. V is TRBV5-1 and J is TRBJ1-1, with D perhaps matching TRBD1 (5 bases). Written as DNA, the CDR3 is TGCGCCACATCAAGGGGAGGGACTGAAGCTTTCTTT. This gives the protein CATSRGGTEAFF.